Shown below are 10 T cell receptor beta chains from a single sample sequenced in a study of blood T cell repertoires in COVID-19. Method: immunoSEQ multiplex PCR; TCRdb's copy keeps in-frame clones and lacks some. The sample lists 150,000 to 200,000 clones; about 92% were seen once. The specimen was peripheral blood. The receptors come from a woman in her sixties with COVID-19, enrolled during active disease.

The chain uses TRBV7-9 and TRBJ1-5; no definite D call. Trimming pared 6 bases from V and 3 bases from J, leaving 12 bases between. Looked up from germline, CDR1 is SEHNR and CDR2 is FQNEAQ (reference sequence). This CDR3 is 14 amino acids long. The CDR3 spells CASRSAGLNQPQHF. The CDR3 DNA is TGTGCCAGCAGGTCGGCAGGCCTCAATCAGCCCCAGCATTTT.

The chain combines TRBV10-1 with TRBJ1-1; no definite D call. Germline V gene lookup returns CDR1 WNHNN and CDR2 SYGVQD (reference sequence). The germline V and J ends were trimmed by 1 base and 4 bases, with 4 bases remaining between them. The CDR3 covers 12 residues. The CDR3 DNA reads TGCGCCAGCAGTGAGTTGAGCACTGAAGCTTTCTTT. Its translation is CASSELSTEAFF.

This CDR3 reads CASSSGQGAPEGRAFF. In nucleotides, the CDR3 is TGTGCCAGCAGCTCGGGACAGGGGGCACCGGAGGGTCGAGCTTTCTTT. The V and J genes are TRBV7-9 and TRBJ1-1; 12 bases agree with TRBD1. Trimming took 4 bases from V and 10 from J; bases not matched to a gene: 13. Germline V gives CDR1 SEHNR, CDR2 FQNEAQ (reference sequence). CDR3 length: 16 residues.

This sequence joins TRBV5-8 and TRBJ1-2; D is unclear. Germline loops: CDR1 SGHTS, CDR2 YDEGEE. V was clipped by 1 base and J by 2 bases, with 9 bases between them. This CDR3 has 14 residues. The CDR3 region is CASSLSTDNYGYTF. The CDR3 region has the DNA TGTGCCAGCAGCTTGAGTACAGACAACTATGGCTACACCTTC.

This chain links TRBV7-9 with TRBJ1-1, with D tentatively TRBD1 (6 bases). Trimming cost V 4 bases and J 1 base, with 10 bases left between them. CDR1 is SEHNR and CDR2 is FQNEAQ in the germline V gene (reference sequence). This CDR3 has 14 residues. CDR3 residues: CASSSQTGNTEAFF. Written as DNA, the CDR3 is TGTGCCAGCAGCTCCCAGACAGGGAACACTGAAGCTTTCTTT.

This chain uses TRBV9 with TRBJ1-1, with unresolved D. CDR3 size: 14 residues. CDR1 is SGDLS, CDR2 YYNGEE, per germline. V shed 0 bases and J shed 2 bases, with 8 bases lying between them. This chain's CDR3 is CASSVGTPNTEAFF. Written as DNA, the CDR3 is TGTGCCAGCAGCGTAGGAACACCCAACACTGAAGCTTTCTTT.

The J gene is TRBJ2-3, the V gene TRBV19; TRBD1 matches at 7 bases. CDR1 is LNHDA and CDR2 is SQIVND in the germline V gene (reference sequence). The CDR3 totals 14 residues. Germline trimming cut 4 bases from V and 0 bases from J; bases unmatched to any gene: 1. The CDR3 nucleotides read TGTGCCAGTAGTACGACAGGGAGCACAGATACGCAGTATTTT. This sequence encodes CASSTTGSTDTQYF.

This chain's CDR3 is CASSQEGGQGYGYTF. The CDR3 nucleotides read TGTGCCAGCAGCCAAGAAGGGGGACAGGGCTATGGCTACACCTTC. The chain links TRBV3-1 (or the pseudogene TRBV3-2) to TRBJ1-2; 9 bases match TRBD1. From germline, CDR1 is LGHDT and CDR2 YNNKEL (reference sequence). This CDR3 has 15 amino acids. J was trimmed by 4 bases and V by 0 bases; bases with no gene match: 3.

The chain recombines TRBV9 with TRBJ1-1, with a weak D call TRBD1 (6 bases). Germline V gene data show CDR1 as SGDLS and CDR2 as YYNGEE. The CDR3 contains 14 residues. Deletions cut 2 bases from V and 4 bases from J, with 12 bases between. The CDR3 spells CASSVTQGSTEAFF. The CDR3 nucleotides are TGTGCCAGCAGCGTGACACAGGGAAGCACTGAAGCTTTCTTT.

V gene TRBV27 combines with J gene TRBJ2-6; TRBD1 might be the D (6 bases). The CDR3 is made up of 17 amino acids. Germline V gives CDR1 MNHEY, CDR2 SMNVEV (reference sequence). The V end was cut by 4 bases, the J end by 0 bases, with 13 bases between. This CDR3 is CASSYQGTISGANVLTF. DNA for the CDR3: TGTGCCAGCAGTTATCAGGGGACGATCTCTGGGGCCAACGTCCTGACTTTC.